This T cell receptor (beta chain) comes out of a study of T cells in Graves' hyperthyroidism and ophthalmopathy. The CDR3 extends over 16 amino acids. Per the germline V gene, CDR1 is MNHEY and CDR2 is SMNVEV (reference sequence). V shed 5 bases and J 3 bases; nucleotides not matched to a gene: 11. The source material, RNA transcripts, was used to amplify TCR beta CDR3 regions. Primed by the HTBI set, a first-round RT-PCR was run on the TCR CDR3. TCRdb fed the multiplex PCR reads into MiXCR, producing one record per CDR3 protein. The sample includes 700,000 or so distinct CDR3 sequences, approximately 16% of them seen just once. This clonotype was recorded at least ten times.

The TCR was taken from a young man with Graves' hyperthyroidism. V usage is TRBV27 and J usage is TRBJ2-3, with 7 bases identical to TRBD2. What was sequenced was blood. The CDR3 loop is CASSPREFGKTDTQYF. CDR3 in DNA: TGTGCCAGCAGTCCGCGGGAGTTCGGAAAAACAGATACGCAGTATTTT.